The next 32 T cell receptor beta chains were all read from a single sample in a study of blood T cell repertoires in COVID-19. Only in-frame clones appear in the TCRdb table, and some are missing; sequencing was by immunoSEQ multiplex PCR. The repertoire holds just under 350,000 clones, with about nine tenths as singletons. The material sequenced was peripheral blood. The source is a woman in her fifties or sixties with COVID-19, enrolled during active disease.

This chain uses TRBV11-2 with TRBJ2-1; no definite D call. The CDR3 length is 16 residues. The germline gives CDR1 SGHAT, CDR2 FQNNGV. V was cut by 1 base and J by 7 bases, with 17 bases left in between. CDR3 region: CASSLAVTKSVNEQFF. The CDR3 region has the DNA TGTGCCAGCAGCTTAGCAGTGACAAAAAGTGTGAATGAGCAGTTCTTC.

This clone was observed a single time. The V call is TRBV11-2, the J call TRBJ2-7, with 12 bases identical to TRBD2. The CDR3 has 15 amino acids. The trim removed 5 bases at V and 3 bases at J, leaving 5 bases unmatched. Germline values: CDR1 SGHAT, CDR2 FQNNGV. The CDR3 DNA reads as TGTGCCAGCAGCCAACGGACTAGCGGGAACTACGAGCAGTACTTC. Amino acids: CASSQRTSGNYEQYF.

The genes are TRBV7-8 and TRBJ2-3; TRBD2 agrees at 9 bases. The CDR3 is 16 amino acids. The germline gives CDR1 SGHVS, CDR2 FQNEAQ. The V gene end was trimmed by 3 bases and the J gene end by 4 bases; junction bases not matched to a gene: 8. The CDR3 bases are TGTGCCAGCAGCTTTCGGGCGGGAGGGGAAGCAGATACGCAGTATTTT. It codes for CASSFRAGGEADTQYF. Drawing the rest from reference TRBV7-8 and TRBJ2-3, the complete variable domain is GAGVSQSPRYKVAKRGQDVALRCDPISGHVSLFWYQQALGQGPEFLTYFQNEAQLDKSGLPSDRFFAERPEGSVSTLKIQRTQQEDSAVYLCASSFRAGGEADTQYFGPGTRLTVL.

This clone has more than one count but fewer than ten. The chain recombines TRBV7-6 with TRBJ1-4, with D possibly being TRBD1 (6 bases). Germline assignment: CDR1 SGHVS and CDR2 FNYEAQ. The CDR3 sequence is 17 residues long. Trimming removed 4 bases from V and 4 bases from J, with 19 bases in between. The CDR3 spells CASSSNRVTGRNEKLFF. In nucleotides, the CDR3 is TGTGCCAGCAGCTCGAACAGAGTGACAGGCCGTAATGAAAAACTGTTTTTT.

The rearrangement uses TRBV5-1 and TRBJ1-2, with D hard to call. The CDR3 extends over 17 amino acids. V lost 3 bases, J lost 8 bases, and 26 bases lay in between. Germline V gene data show CDR1 as SGHRS and CDR2 as YFSETQ. CDR3 DNA sequence: TGCGCCAGCAGCTCTGACACCGGGAACCTCCGGAGGCGCGGCTACACCTTC. This translates into CASSSDTGNLRRRGYTF. The entire variable domain, with the rest obtained from reference TRBV5-1 and TRBJ1-2, is as follows: KAGVTQTPRYLIKTRGQQVTLSCSPISGHRSVSWYQQTPGQGLQFLFEYFSETQRNKGNFPGRFSGRQFSNSRSEMNVSTLELGDSALYLCASSSDTGNLRRRGYTFGSGTRLTVV.

The chain carries TRBV9 and TRBJ2-1, with TRBD1 matching over 7 bases. The V and J ends lost 4 bases and 7 bases, in that order; junction bases with no gene match: 17. There are 17 residues in the CDR3. Germline loops: CDR1 SGDLS, CDR2 YYNGEE. The CDR3: CASSLRGTDPRGNEQFF. The CDR3 DNA is TGTGCCAGCAGCCTACGTGGGACAGACCCTAGAGGGAATGAGCAGTTCTTC.

The CDR3 region has the DNA TGTGCCAGCAGCTTAGACTACTTGGGGGGGAGAGGCTACACCTTC. Translated, it gives CASSLDYLGGRGYTF. V gene TRBV11-3 combines with J gene TRBJ1-2, with D possibly TRBD1 on 5 matching bases. The CDR3 is 15 amino acids. Germline V gives CDR1 SGHNT, CDR2 YENEEA. V was trimmed by 0 bases and J by 8 bases, leaving 16 bases between them.

V and J are TRBV9 and TRBJ2-3, with TRBD2 identical over 9 bases. CDR1 is SGDLS and CDR2 is YYNGEE in the germline V gene. The V segment lost 4 bases and the J segment 2 bases; nucleotides outside the gene matches: 11. CDR3 size: 17 residues. The chain's CDR3 is CASSTRGAGGTTDTQYF. In DNA, the CDR3 is TGTGCCAGCAGCACGAGGGGAGCGGGAGGAACCACAGATACGCAGTATTTT. The variable domain in full, with the rest retrieved from reference TRBV9 and TRBJ2-3, is DSGVTQTPKHLITATGQRVTLRCSPRSGDLSVYWYQQSLDQGLQFLIQYYNGEERAKGNILERFSAQQFPDLHSELNLSSLELGDSALYFCASSTRGAGGTTDTQYFGPGTRLTVL.

This chain uses TRBV7-8 with TRBJ1-2, with TRBD1 as a possible D gene (5 bases). Germline V gene data show CDR1 as SGHVS and CDR2 as FQNEAQ. The CDR3 covers 16 residues. With 1 base removed from V and 8 bases from J, the gap between germline ends came to 20 bases. The CDR3: CASSLEGTGWEEGYTF. Here the CDR3 DNA reads TGTGCCAGCAGCTTAGAAGGAACAGGTTGGGAGGAGGGCTACACCTTC.

The chain has TRBV10-3 and TRBJ2-7; 11 bases match TRBD2. The CDR3 consists of 19 residues. V was pared by 3 bases and J by 0 bases, with 13 bases of the junction left unmatched. CDR1 is ENHRY, CDR2 SYGVKD, per germline. The CDR3 sequence: CAISDPGLAALGGSYEQYF. The CDR3 DNA sequence: TGTGCCATCAGTGACCCGGGACTAGCGGCCCTCGGTGGCTCCTACGAGCAGTACTTC.

V and J are TRBV27 and TRBJ1-2; D remains ambiguous. The CDR3 contains 13 residues. The V gene lost 2 bases and the J gene lost 4 bases, with 8 bases spanning the gap. Germline CDR1 and CDR2: MNHEY and SMNVEV (reference sequence). CDR3 sequence (DNA): TGTGCCAGCAGTTTAACGGGGAGCTATGGCTACACCTTC. Protein product: CASSLTGSYGYTF.

The chain combines TRBV21-1 with TRBJ1-2. TRBV21-1 is labeled a pseudogene. CDR3 size: 15 residues. CDR3 protein: CASSIGLGANYGYTF. The CDR3 DNA is TGTGCCAGCAGCATCGGACTGGGAGCTAACTATGGCTACACCTTC.

V is TRBV30 and J is TRBJ1-1; D remains unclear. Germline V CDR1 and CDR2: GTSNPN, SVGIG (reference sequence). Trimming stripped 2 bases from V and 1 base from J, with 11 bases between. This CDR3 is 14 amino acids long. CDR3 loop: CAWSFTHRNTEAFF. CDR3 nucleotide sequence: TGTGCCTGGAGTTTCACTCATAGGAACACTGAAGCTTTCTTT.

The gene calls are TRBV7-2 and TRBJ2-7; perhaps TRBD2 as D (6 bases). Germline CDR1 is SGHTA and CDR2 is FQGNSA. The CDR3 consists of 15 residues. Trimming took off 1 base at V and 2 bases at J, with 12 bases between the two ends. The CDR3 loop reads CASSLVLGGAYEQYF. CDR3 DNA: TGTGCCAGCAGCTTAGTGTTGGGCGGGGCCTACGAGCAGTACTTC.

CDR3 DNA: TGCGCCAGCAGCTTGGCCGGGGACAGCCTCACTGAAGCTTTCTTT. It yields the protein CASSLAGDSLTEAFF. The chain uses TRBV5-1 and TRBJ1-1; 7 bases agree with TRBD1. Germline V gene sequence: CDR1 SGHRS, CDR2 YFSETQ. The CDR3 contains 15 residues. Trimming cost V 0 bases and J 4 bases; bases outside gene matches: 6.

The chain combines TRBV12-5 with TRBJ1-3; D is perhaps TRBD1 (5 bases). From germline, CDR1 is LGHNT and CDR2 FRNRAP. The CDR3 is 14 amino acids. Trimming left V 5 bases short and J 4 bases short, with 12 bases between. The DNA for the CDR3 is TGTGCTAGTGGTGGGGGGACCGGAGGAAACACCATATATTTT. It is translated as CASGGGTGGNTIYF.

J is TRBJ2-7 and V is TRBV3-1 (or the pseudogene TRBV3-2); D possibly corresponds to TRBD2 (6 bases). V was trimmed by 0 bases and J by 5 bases, leaving 14 bases between them. Germline CDR1 reads LGHDT; CDR2 reads YNNKEL (reference sequence). This CDR3 is 15 amino acids long. The CDR3 reads CASSQEGGDADEQYF. The DNA for the CDR3 is TGTGCCAGCAGCCAAGAAGGAGGGGATGCGGACGAGCAGTACTTC.

This sequence joins TRBV18 and TRBJ1-2; a possible D gene is TRBD1 (6 bases). The CDR3 has 13 residues. Germline lookup yields CDR1 KGHSH and CDR2 LQKENI. V dropped 2 bases and J dropped 8 bases, with 12 bases sitting between them. The DNA of the CDR3 is TGTGCCAGCTCACCAGCAGGGGTGAGAGGCTACACCTTC. It is translated as CASSPAGVRGYTF.

The chain combines TRBV29-1 with TRBJ2-1; D unclear. The V end lost 4 bases, the J end lost 1 base, and 11 bases lay between the germline ends. There are 14 residues in the CDR3. The germline V gene has CDR1 SQVTM and CDR2 ANQGSEA. The CDR3 DNA reads as TGCAGCGTTGCCAGCGCAGTATCCTACAATGAGCAGTTCTTC. This gives the protein CSVASAVSYNEQFF.

This sequence joins TRBV7-9 and TRBJ1-2, with a tentative D call TRBD1 (6 bases). The CDR3 is made up of 15 amino acids. From germline, CDR1 is SEHNR and CDR2 FQNEAQ (reference sequence). The germline V and J ends were trimmed by 5 bases and 4 bases, with 17 bases remaining between them. Here the CDR3 DNA reads TGTGCCAGCAGCCATGGACAGTCCCACTTCTATGGCTACACCTTC. It is translated as CASSHGQSHFYGYTF.

Only a few counts were recorded for this clone. The chain employs TRBV19 and TRBJ1-1; D perhaps matches TRBD1 (5 bases). CDR1 is LNHDA and CDR2 is SQIVND in the germline V gene (reference sequence). The CDR3 consists of 16 residues. Between the trimmed V and J ends, which lost 7 bases and 3 bases, there was a span of 21 bases. CDR3 protein: CASKLSGSLGDTEAFF. The CDR3 nucleotides read TGTGCCAGTAAGCTGTCCGGGAGCTTAGGGGACACTGAAGCTTTCTTT.

This clone is a singleton in its sample. The chain joins TRBV5-6 to TRBJ1-1, with TRBD1 identical over 9 bases. The V segment lost 4 bases and the J segment 6 bases; nucleotides outside the gene matches: 10. From germline, CDR1 is SGHDT and CDR2 YYEEEE. The CDR3 totals 15 residues. The CDR3 spells CASSHRTGERAEAFF. The CDR3 coding sequence is TGTGCCAGCAGCCACCGGACAGGGGAGAGGGCTGAAGCTTTCTTT.

The V and J genes are TRBV6-6 and TRBJ1-3, with D unresolved. The length of the CDR3 is 17 residues. The germline V gene has CDR1 MNHNY and CDR2 SVGAGI (reference sequence). V was clipped by 5 bases and J by 0 bases, with 17 bases between them. The CDR3 region is CASSQRLLPSSGNTIYF. CDR3 DNA: TGTGCCAGCAGTCAACGACTTTTACCCAGCTCTGGAAACACCATATATTTT.

J is TRBJ2-3 and V is TRBV28; TRBD2 matches at 8 bases. CDR1 is MDHEN and CDR2 is SYDVKM in the germline V gene. The V and J ends lost 7 bases and 2 bases, in that order; junction bases with no gene match: 8. The CDR3 runs to 15 residues. The CDR3 reads CASTDRGLVTDTQYF. The CDR3 DNA reads TGTGCCAGCACCGACCGGGGACTAGTCACAGATACGCAGTATTTT. Full variable domain (outside the CDR3, taken from reference TRBV28 and TRBJ2-3): DVKVTQSSRYLVKRTGEKVFLECVQDMDHENMFWYRQDPGLGLRLIYFSYDVKMKEKGDIPEGYSVSREKKERFSLILESASTNQTSMYLCASTDRGLVTDTQYFGPGTRLTVL.

The V gene is TRBV29-1, the J gene TRBJ2-2; 12 nucleotides match TRBD2. J gave up 7 bases and V 5 bases, and 5 bases lay outside the gene matches. Germline CDR1 SQVTM, CDR2 ANQGSEA. The CDR3 covers 14 residues. The CDR3: CSVLAGGFYGELFF. DNA for the CDR3: TGCAGCGTTCTAGCGGGAGGGTTTTACGGGGAGCTGTTTTTT.

V is TRBV30 and J is TRBJ2-2; TRBD1 matches 10 bases. Germline V gene data show CDR1 as GTSNPN and CDR2 as SVGIG (reference sequence). The CDR3 runs 13 residues. The trim removed 5 bases at V and 7 bases at J, leaving 4 bases unmatched. The CDR3 reads CAWDRGRGGELFF. The CDR3 region has the DNA TGTGCCTGGGACAGGGGGCGCGGCGGGGAGCTGTTTTTT.

This chain joins TRBV6-1 and TRBJ1-1, with 7 bases matching TRBD1. CDR3 length: 13 amino acids. V lost 2 bases, J lost 12 bases, and 9 bases stayed unmatched. Germline CDR1 MNHNS, CDR2 SASEGT. CDR3 nucleotide sequence: TGTGCCAGCAGTGAAAGGGGCAGGGGGAGGCCTTTCTTT. Protein: CASSERGRGRPFF.

CDR3 sequence reads: CASSFRRTHTDTQYF. CDR3 bases: TGTGCCAGCAGCTTCCGTAGAACTCACACAGATACGCAGTATTTT. The chain couples TRBV7-2 to TRBJ2-3; D call uncertain. This CDR3 is built from 15 residues. Between the trimmed V and J ends, which lost 3 bases and 2 bases, there was a span of 12 bases. Germline lookup yields CDR1 SGHTA and CDR2 FQGNSA.

The rearrangement uses TRBV13 and TRBJ2-1; TRBD2 matches at 14 bases. V was pared by 4 bases and J by 8 bases, with 4 bases of the junction left unmatched. The CDR3 is 15 amino acids. Per the germline V gene, CDR1 is PRHDT and CDR2 is FYEKMQ (reference sequence). CDR3 in amino acids: CASSWGLAGEDEQFF. For the CDR3, the DNA is TGTGCCAGCAGCTGGGGACTAGCGGGAGAAGATGAGCAGTTCTTC.

The chain employs TRBV10-3 and TRBJ1-1; possible D gene TRBD1, 6 bases. The V end lost 6 bases, the J end lost 0 bases, and 11 bases lay between the germline ends. This CDR3 region has 14 residues. Germline lookup yields CDR1 ENHRY and CDR2 SYGVKD. The CDR3 nucleotides are TGTGCCATCAGCAACAGGGACCTGAACACTGAAGCTTTCTTT. It yields the protein CAISNRDLNTEAFF.

This chain links TRBV18 with TRBJ1-2; 12 bases are a match to TRBD1. V lost 6 bases and J lost 4; bases outside the gene matches: 6. Germline V gene lookup returns CDR1 KGHSH and CDR2 LQKENI. The CDR3 extends over 15 amino acids. Here the CDR3 reads CASSPGTGGVYGYTF. CDR3 sequence (DNA): TGTGCCAGCTCCCCCGGGACAGGGGGCGTCTATGGCTACACCTTC.

The V gene is TRBV18, the J gene TRBJ2-5; possible D gene TRBD1, 6 bases. The CDR3 consists of 15 residues. Between the trimmed V and J ends, which lost 3 bases and 5 bases, there was a span of 16 bases. In germline, CDR1 is KGHSH, CDR2 LQKENI. The CDR3 region is CASSPAQGPGETQYF. CDR3 bases: TGTGCCAGCTCACCTGCACAGGGACCTGGGGAGACCCAGTACTTC.